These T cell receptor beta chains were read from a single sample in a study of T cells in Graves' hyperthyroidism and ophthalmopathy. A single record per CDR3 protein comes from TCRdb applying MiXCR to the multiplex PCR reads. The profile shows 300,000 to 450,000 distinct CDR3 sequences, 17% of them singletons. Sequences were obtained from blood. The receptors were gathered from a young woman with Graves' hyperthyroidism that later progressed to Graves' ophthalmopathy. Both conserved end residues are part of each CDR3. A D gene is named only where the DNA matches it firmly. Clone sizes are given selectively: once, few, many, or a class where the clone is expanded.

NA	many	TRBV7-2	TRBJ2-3	CASSLAPETVSSTDTQYF	TGTGCCAGCAGCTTAGCCCCCGAGACGGTTTCTAGCACAGATACGCAGTATTTT
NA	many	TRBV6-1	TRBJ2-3	CASSPGVVTDTQYF	TGTGCCAGCAGCCCCGGGGTGGTTACAGATACGCAGTATTTT
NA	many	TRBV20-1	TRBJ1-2	CSAPDIRGGNYGYTF	TGCAGTGCCCCCGATATAAGGGGGGGTAACTATGGCTACACCTTC
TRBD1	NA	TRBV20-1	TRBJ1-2	CSARPQTGQSYGYTF	TGCAGTGCTAGACCACAAACGGGACAGTCGTATGGCTACACCTTC
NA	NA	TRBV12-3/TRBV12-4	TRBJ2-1	CASSFSQEQFF	TGTGCCAGCAGTTTTAGCCAGGAGCAGTTCTTC
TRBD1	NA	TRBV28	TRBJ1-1	CASSLRDRAAFF	TGTGCCAGCAGTTTAAGGGACAGGGCGGCTTTCTTT
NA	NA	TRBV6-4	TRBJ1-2	CASSDSWTDANYGYTF	TGTGCCAGCAGTGACTCCTGGACGGATGCTAACTATGGCTACACCTTC
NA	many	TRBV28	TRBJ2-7	CASSQGAYNEQYF	TGTGCCAGCAGTCAGGGTGCCTACAACGAGCAGTACTTC
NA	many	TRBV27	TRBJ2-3	CASSLSPLAHTQYF	TGTGCCAGCAGTTTATCGCCCCTCGCGCATACGCAGTATTTT
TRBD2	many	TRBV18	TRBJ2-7	CASSTGTSNYEQYF	TGTGCCAGCTCAACCGGGACTAGTAATTACGAGCAGTACTTC